This T cell receptor (beta chain) appears in the sequencing data of a study of T cell responses to AZD1222 COVID-19 vaccine. Study results and limitations: Samples come after the peak T cell response, not at day 14. Just five or six AZD1222 recipients were seropositive at baseline. Clonal diversity was possibly underestimated, and white British individuals and females predominated among donors.

The assay was immunoSEQ multiplex PCR, and TCRdb's table has in-frame clones only and misses some. The sample holds 80,000 to 95,000 clones, roughly nine tenths seen once. With respect to this clone: The antigen is undetermined.

Trimming at V came to 3 bases and at J to 6 bases, leaving 9 bases not matched to a gene. Germline V gene lookup returns CDR1 SGHAT and CDR2 FQNNGV. The CDR3 is 15 amino acids. V and J are TRBV11-2 and TRBJ2-3; 7 positions match TRBD2. Sequencing was performed on peripheral blood, taken on day 0 of AZD1222 vaccination. This receptor was taken from an adult in good health. CDR3 sequence reads: CASSLGASGLDTQYF. DNA of the CDR3: TGTGCCAGCAGCTTGGGCGCTAGCGGCCTCGATACGCAGTATTTT.